Listed below are T cell receptor beta chains from one sample, sequenced in a study of CD8+CD57+ T cells in acquired aplastic anemia. TCRdb passed the reads through MiXCR, listing each CDR3 protein once. The sample lists 190,000 or so distinct CDR3 sequences; approximately 48% were seen once. The sequenced sample was sorted CD4+, CD8+, or CD8+CD57+ T cells (not recorded which) from PBMCs. Source of these receptors: a human donor with aplastic anemia. Both conserved end residues are part of each CDR3. D genes are given only for firm matches. Clone sizes are given selectively: once, few, many, or a class where the clone is expanded.

TRBJ2-7 | TRBD1 | TRBV15 | NA | TGTGCCACCAGCACGAGGGACGGGACAGGCAGTTACGAGCAGTACTTC | CATSTRDGTGSYEQYF
TRBJ2-3 | NA | TRBV11-2 | NA | TGTGCCAGCAGCCCAGTGAGGACGCACACAGATACGCAGTATTTT | CASSPVRTHTDTQYF
TRBJ1-4 | NA | TRBV7-9 | once | TGTGCCAGCAGCCCCCTAACTAATGAAAAACTGTTTTTT | CASSPLTNEKLFF
TRBJ1-5 | NA | TRBV20-1 | once | TGCAGTGCCCCCTCGGGGGCGAAGGGCAATCAGCCCCAGCATTTT | CSAPSGAKGNQPQHF
TRBJ1-2 | TRBD1 | TRBV29-1 | NA | TGCAGCGTCCAACGACAGGGCTATGGCTACACCTTC | CSVQRQGYGYTF
TRBJ1-2 | TRBD1 | TRBV20-1 | many | TGCAGTGCTAAGACTTCAGGGGGCCAAGAGACCTTC | CSAKTSGGQETF
TRBJ1-6 | NA | TRBV7-8 | many | TGTGCCAGCAGCTTAGTGGAGTCACCCCTCCACTTT | CASSLVESPLHF
TRBJ1-2 | TRBD1 | TRBV11-1 | NA | TGTGCCAGCAGCTTCCAGAGGACAGGCCGAAGAAACTATGGCTACACCTTC | CASSFQRTGRRNYGYTF
TRBJ1-4 | NA | TRBV10-2 | once | TGCGCCAGCAGTTTTCAACCTGCTGAAAAACTGTTTTTT | CASSFQPAEKLFF
TRBJ1-4 | NA | TRBV7-6 | NA | TGTGCCAGCAGCCTTCATAATGAAAAACTGTTTTTT | CASSLHNEKLFF
TRBJ1-1 | TRBD1 | TRBV19 | NA | TGTGCCTGGAGTCCTGGACAGGGAAGGACTGAAGCTTTCTTT | CAWSPGQGRTEAFF
TRBJ1-1 | NA | TRBV19 | NA | TGTGCCAGTAGTATTAGGGATGGGGTGGGTGAAGCTTTCTTT | CASSIRDGVGEAFF
TRBJ2-1 | TRBD2 | TRBV19 | many | TGTGCCAGTAAGGCGGGGGGGAGGGCCTACAATGAGCAGTTCTTC | CASKAGGRAYNEQFF
TRBJ1-5 | TRBD1 | TRBV18 | NA | TGTGCCAGCTCATGCGACAGGGATCAGCCCCAGCATTTT | CASSCDRDQPQHF
TRBJ1-4 | NA | TRBV7-3 | NA | TGTGCCAGCAGCTTACAATTCGCAACTAATGAAAAACTGTTTTTT | CASSLQFATNEKLFF
TRBJ2-7 | TRBD2 | TRBV6-1 | many | TGTGCCAGCAGCCGGACTAGCGGGGGCCTACCCTACGAGCAGTACTTC | CASSRTSGGLPYEQYF
TRBJ2-3 | TRBD2 | TRBV10-3 | NA | TGTGCCTCCGGGGGGATTTCATTCACAGATACGCAGTATTTT | CASGGISFTDTQYF
TRBJ1-1 | NA | TRBV19 | NA | TGTGCCAGTAGTATGTCTAGGAACACTGAAGCTTTCTTT | CASSMSRNTEAFF
TRBJ1-6 | NA | TRBV7-3 | many | TGTGCCAGCAGCTTAATCCCGCCAGGCTCTAAGGGCTATAATTCACCCCTCCACTTT | CASSLIPPGSKGYNSPLHF
TRBJ2-5 | NA | TRBV19 | many | TGTGCCAGTAGTATAGTCGGGGGCTCGATACAAGAGACCCAGTACTTC | CASSIVGGSIQETQYF
TRBJ2-3 | NA | TRBV9 | NA | TGTGCCAGCAGCCTGGGGGGAGTCAGGGATACGCAGTATTTT | CASSLGGVRDTQYF
TRBJ2-5 | NA | TRBV5-6 | NA | TGTGCCAGCAGCTTGGCCGGGGGGCTCGAGACCCAGTACTTC | CASSLAGGLETQYF
TRBJ1-2 | NA | TRBV5-1 | NA | TGCGCCAGCTCGACCCAGGGTGGCTATGGCTACACCTTC | CASSTQGGYGYTF
TRBJ1-2 | NA | TRBV15 | NA | TGTGCCACCAGCAGAGATGCGGTATATGGCTACACCTTC | CATSRDAVYGYTF
TRBJ2-7 | TRBD1 | TRBV7-9 | NA | TGTGCCAGCAGCGAAGAGACAGGGCGGTACGAGCAGTACTTC | CASSEETGRYEQYF
TRBJ2-3 | TRBD2 | TRBV7-6 | NA | TGTGCCAGCAGCTTGGGGAGCGGGGGGGCCACAGATACGCAGTATTTT | CASSLGSGGATDTQYF
TRBJ2-1 | TRBD1 | TRBV24-1 | NA | TGTGCCACCAGTGCCACAGGGGGCGCCTCCTACAATGAGCAGTTCTTC | CATSATGGASYNEQFF
TRBJ1-2 | NA | TRBV7-9 | NA | TGTGCCAGCAGCAAAATGGGACACGGACGATATGGCTACACCTTC | CASSKMGHGRYGYTF
TRBJ2-7 | NA | TRBV7-2 | few | TGTGCCAGCAGCACAAGCGGAGGGGAGCAGTACTTC | CASSTSGGEQYF
TRBJ2-3 | TRBD2 | TRBV7-2 | NA | TGTGCCAGCAGCCCCCGGGGACTAGCGGGAGTGTATTTT | CASSPRGLAGVYF
TRBJ2-3 | NA | TRBV20-1 | NA | TGCAGTGCTAGAGTCCCGGGGAGCACAGATACGCAGTATTTT | CSARVPGSTDTQYF
TRBJ2-7 | NA | TRBV20-1 | NA | TGCAGTGTTCCAGGGTTAGGGTCGTACGAGCAGTACTTC | CSVPGLGSYEQYF
TRBJ1-2 | NA | TRBV6-5 | many | TGTGCCAGCAGTTCCCGCCCTAGGGACACTTACTATGGCTACACCTTC | CASSSRPRDTYYGYTF
TRBJ1-5 | NA | TRBV19 | many | TGTGCCAGCAGAACGGGTTATAGCAATCAGCCCCAGCATTTT | CASRTGYSNQPQHF
TRBJ2-7 | TRBD2 | TRBV5-1 | NA | TGCGCCAGCAGCCCTAGGACTAGCGCCTCCTACGAGCAGTACTTC | CASSPRTSASYEQYF
TRBJ1-1 | NA | TRBV7-2 | NA | TGTGCCAGCAGCTTCGACAGCGGGGACACTGAAGCTTTCTTT | CASSFDSGDTEAFF
TRBJ1-3 | TRBD1 | TRBV5-1 | many | TGCGCCAGCAGCTTGGCGGGACAGCAGTATGGAAACACCATATATTTT | CASSLAGQQYGNTIYF